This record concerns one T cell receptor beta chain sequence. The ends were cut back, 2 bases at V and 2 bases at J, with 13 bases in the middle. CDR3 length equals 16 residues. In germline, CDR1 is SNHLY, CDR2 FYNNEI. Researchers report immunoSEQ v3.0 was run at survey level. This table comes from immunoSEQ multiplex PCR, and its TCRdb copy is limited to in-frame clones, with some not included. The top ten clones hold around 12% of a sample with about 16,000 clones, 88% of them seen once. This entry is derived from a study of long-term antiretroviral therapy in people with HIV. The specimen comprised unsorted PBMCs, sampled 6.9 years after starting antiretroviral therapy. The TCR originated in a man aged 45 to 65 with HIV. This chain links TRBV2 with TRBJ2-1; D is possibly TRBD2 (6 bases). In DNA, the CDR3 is TGTGCCAGCAGTGAATTGGGCGGGATCCCCTACAATGAGCAGTTCTTC. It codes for CASSELGGIPYNEQFF.